This T cell receptor beta chain was sequenced in a study of technical replicates of blood from a handful of donors. Germline assignment: CDR1 MNHEY and CDR2 SMNVEV (reference sequence). With 5 bases removed from V and 7 bases from J, the gap between germline ends came to 12 bases. The CDR3 spans 13 residues. Sequenced by immunoSEQ multiplex PCR; TCRdb stores in-frame clones only, minus some. Among more than 90,000 clones, 85% to 95% were seen once, and the ten largest hold roughly 0.34%. V gene TRBV27 combines with J gene TRBJ1-5; D call uncertain. The TCR was taken from a human donor in good health. Sample: T cells isolated from PBMCs. The CDR3 nucleotides are TGTGCCAGCAGTCTAACCCGAGGACAGCCCCAGCATTTT. Protein product: CASSLTRGQPQHF.